One and the same sample provided the 25 T cell receptor beta chains below, sequenced in a study of blood T cells in healthy people across ages. With a J-beta primer mix and a sample-barcoded 5' primer, a second PCR ran roughly 6 to 12 cycles. TCRdb reprocessed the 5' RACE reads via MiXCR and lists one record per CDR3 protein. Of more than 600,000 distinct CDR3 sequences in the sample, 25% are singletons; the top ten hold more than 8.5%. The data also belong to a second study, concerning T cells of mothers and their children.

Material: blood. These receptors all stem from a boy aged 5 to 17 in good health.

J is TRBJ2-1 and V is TRBV6-5, with 7 bases fitting TRBD2. Losses at the gene ends were 0 bases for V and 0 bases for J; bases not matched to a gene: 2. The CDR3 extends over 16 amino acids. The germline CDR1 and CDR2 sequences are MNHEY and SVGAGI. CDR3 sequence reads: CASSYSIAGSYNEQFF. CDR3 DNA: TGTGCCAGCAGTTACTCGATAGCGGGCTCCTACAATGAGCAGTTCTTC.

V usage is TRBV3-1 and J usage is TRBJ2-3; maybe TRBD1 (6 bases). This CDR3 contains 16 residues. Trimming removed 2 bases at V and 2 bases at J, with 14 bases between. From germline, CDR1 is LGHDT and CDR2 YNNKEL (reference sequence). CDR3 sequence reads: CASSQNGQSHTDTQYF. CDR3 DNA: TGTGCCAGCAGCCAAAACGGACAGAGTCACACAGATACGCAGTATTTT.

The sample holds a few counts of this clonotype. The genes are TRBV29-1 and TRBJ2-1, with 11 bases aligning to TRBD1. The germline gives CDR1 SQVTM, CDR2 ANQGSEA. CDR3 length: 15 amino acids. V lost 0 bases and J lost 7; bases outside the gene matches: 5. The DNA for the CDR3 is TGCAGCGTTGAAGACCCGGACAGGGGGCGGAATGAGCAGTTCTTC. This sequence encodes CSVEDPDRGRNEQFF.

The chain uses TRBV4-1 and TRBJ1-2; a possible D gene is TRBD1 (5 bases). The germline V gene encodes CDR1 MGHRA and CDR2 YSYEKL. The germline V and J ends were trimmed by 4 bases and 4 bases, with 19 bases remaining between them. CDR3 length: 16 amino acids. CDR3 loop: CASSPFPRGLIYGYTF. The CDR3 nucleotides are TGCGCCAGCAGCCCATTCCCGCGGGGACTCATCTATGGCTACACCTTC.

The chain has TRBV11-2 and TRBJ2-1, with 16 positions matching TRBD2. This CDR3 region has 15 residues. The ends lost 5 bases at V and 7 bases at J; junction bases unmatched: 2. The germline gives CDR1 SGHAT, CDR2 FQNNGV. The CDR3 sequence is CASSAGLAGGNEQFF. In DNA, the CDR3 is TGTGCCAGCAGCGCGGGACTAGCGGGAGGGAATGAGCAGTTCTTC.

The rearrangement uses TRBV20-1 and TRBJ2-5; D not certain. V was clipped by 5 bases and J by 2 bases, with 9 bases between them. The CDR3 is 12 amino acids. CDR1 and CDR2 (germline): DFQATT, SNEGSKA (reference sequence). In DNA, the CDR3 is TGCAGTGCTTCGACCGTACAAGAGACCCAGTACTTC. This sequence encodes CSASTVQETQYF.

This chain joins TRBV5-1 and TRBJ1-1, with D perhaps matching TRBD1 (6 bases). V was shortened by 0 bases and J by 0 bases, with 12 bases between the two germline ends. Germline CDR1 SGHRS, CDR2 YFSETQ. There are 16 residues in the CDR3. This chain's CDR3 is CASSLATGPMNTEAFF. In DNA, the CDR3 is TGCGCCAGCAGCTTGGCGACAGGTCCCATGAACACTGAAGCTTTCTTT.

The V call is TRBV7-3, the J call TRBJ2-1, with TRBD2 matching over 11 bases. The CDR3 contains 16 residues. The V gene end was trimmed by 4 bases and the J gene end by 2 bases; junction bases not matched to a gene: 4. CDR1 is SGHTA and CDR2 is FQGTGA in the germline V gene. CDR3 coding DNA: TGTGCCAGCAGCTCGACTAGCGGGATCACCTACAATGAGCAGTTCTTC. Translation: CASSSTSGITYNEQFF.

The chain joins TRBV12-3 or TRBV12-4 to TRBJ1-4; 8 nucleotides align to TRBD1. The CDR3 spans 14 residues. Germline trimming cut 6 bases from V and 7 bases from J; bases unmatched to any gene: 7. As DNA, the CDR3 is TGTGCCAGCAGCTCCAACAGGGGGAGTGAAAAACTGTTTTTT. Its translation is CASSSNRGSEKLFF.

This clonotype was detected a few times. This chain uses TRBV12-3 or TRBV12-4 with TRBJ2-5; D may be TRBD2 (6 bases). This CDR3 comprises 14 residues. V gave up 3 bases and J gave up 9 bases, with 17 bases separating them. The CDR3 DNA reads as TGTGCCAGCAGTTTGGGCGGGTGGGGGGAGCCCCAGTACTTC. Translating it yields CASSLGGWGEPQYF.

This chain joins TRBV28 and TRBJ2-5, with D perhaps TRBD1 or TRBD2 (6 bases each). The J call may be faulty, since TRBJ2-7 better matches the DNA end. The CDR3 loop spans 16 amino acids. Germline CDR1 MDHEN, CDR2 SYDVKM. In DNA form, the CDR3 reads TGTGCCAGCAGCACTACCGGGGGCTCTACCCCCTACGAGCAGTACTTC. This codes for CASSTTGGSTPYEQYF.

The chain joins TRBV7-9 to TRBJ2-1; D unresolved. The CDR3 extends over 15 amino acids. V dropped 2 bases and J dropped 4 bases, with 12 bases sitting between them. Looked up from germline, CDR1 is SEHNR and CDR2 is FQNEAQ (reference sequence). The CDR3 sequence: CASSLSLAVYNEQFF. CDR3 DNA sequence: TGTGCCAGCAGCTTATCTCTGGCCGTATACAATGAGCAGTTCTTC.

The V call is TRBV24-1, the J call TRBJ2-3; 7 bases map to TRBD2. The length of the CDR3 is 13 residues. With V trimmed by 10 bases and J by 1 base, 4 bases remained unmatched. Germline lookup yields CDR1 KGHDR and CDR2 SFDVKD. The CDR3 DNA follows: TGTGCCACTCGAGGACTAGGCACAGATACGCAGTATTTT. Residues: CATRGLGTDTQYF.

This clonotype appeared a few times. The chain is built from TRBV29-1 and TRBJ2-1; possibly TRBD1 for D (6 bases). Germline values: CDR1 SQVTM, CDR2 ANQGSEA. V lost 3 bases to trimming and J lost 10 bases, with 7 bases between them. The CDR3 loop spans 10 amino acids. This CDR3 reads CSVEGTEQFF. The DNA of the CDR3 is TGCAGCGTTGAGGGGACAGAGCAGTTCTTC.

The chain couples TRBV6-5 to TRBJ1-1; D perhaps matches TRBD1 (5 bases). This CDR3 has 13 residues. CDR1 MNHEY and CDR2 SVGAGI come from the germline V gene. Trimming took off 9 bases at V and 3 bases at J, with 14 bases between the two ends. As DNA, the CDR3 is TGTGCCAGTTCGGGACCGCCCTACACTGAAGCTTTCTTT. Its protein is CASSGPPYTEAFF.

The gene calls are TRBV28 and TRBJ2-4; 9 nucleotides line up with TRBD1. V lost 3 bases and J lost 9; bases outside the gene matches: 12. The germline V gene encodes CDR1 MDHEN and CDR2 SYDVKM. The CDR3 contains 16 residues. The DNA for the CDR3 is TGTGCCAGCAGTTTTGGACAGGGGTCGTCCGTGGGCATTCAGTACTTC. This translates into CASSFGQGSSVGIQYF.

V is TRBV5-1 and J is TRBJ2-3; 7 nucleotides agree with TRBD2. Germline V gene data show CDR1 as SGHRS and CDR2 as YFSETQ. Trimming at V came to 4 bases and at J to 2 bases, leaving 4 bases not matched to a gene. The CDR3 extends over 14 amino acids. The CDR3 DNA reads as TGCGCCAGCAGCGAGCGGGGCCACACAGATACGCAGTATTTT. The encoded protein is CASSERGHTDTQYF.

This clonotype was recorded a few times. The chain couples TRBV20-1 to TRBJ2-1; 9 bases align to TRBD2. The CDR3 length is 15 residues. CDR1 DFQATT and CDR2 SNEGSKA come from the germline V gene (reference sequence). Germline trimming cut 2 bases from V and 8 bases from J; bases unmatched to any gene: 10. CDR3: CSARPGLADLDEQFF. The CDR3 region has the DNA TGCAGTGCTAGACCGGGACTAGCTGACTTGGATGAGCAGTTCTTC.

The chain employs TRBV12-3 or TRBV12-4 and TRBJ2-5; 9 nucleotides agree with TRBD2. The V and J ends lost 1 base and 2 bases, in that order; junction bases with no gene match: 5. CDR3 length: 16 amino acids. Here the CDR3 DNA reads TGTGCCAGCAGTTTAGATGCGGCGGGGGGGCAAGAGACCCAGTACTTC. Amino acid sequence: CASSLDAAGGQETQYF.

The rearrangement uses TRBV9 and TRBJ2-5, with D perhaps TRBD1 or TRBD2 (5 bases each). With 3 bases removed from V and 7 bases from J, the gap between germline ends came to 16 bases. The CDR3 runs 14 residues. Looked up from germline, CDR1 is SGDLS and CDR2 is YYNGEE. CDR3 sequence: CASSASGPRATQYF. CDR3 sequence (DNA): TGTGCCAGCAGCGCTTCGGGACCGCGAGCGACCCAGTACTTC.

This clonotype was seen only a few times. This chain uses TRBV7-9 with TRBJ2-5; unclear D gene. The better agreement between TRBJ2-1 and the DNA end casts doubt on the J call. The CDR3 covers 13 residues. The germline CDR1 and CDR2 sequences are SEHNR and FQNEAQ (reference sequence). DNA of the CDR3: TGTGCCAGCAGCCCCCCGGCAGCTAATGAGCAGTTCTTC. The encoded protein is CASSPPAANEQFF.

This clonotype appeared a single time. The chain links TRBV19 to TRBJ2-3; D remains ambiguous. V lost 2 bases, J lost 0 bases, and 6 bases lay in between. CDR1 is LNHDA, CDR2 SQIVND, per germline (reference sequence). The CDR3 has 14 residues. CDR3 in DNA: TGTGCCAGTAGTATATACGGGAGCACAGATACGCAGTATTTT. This translates into CASSIYGSTDTQYF.

This chain joins TRBV14 and TRBJ2-5; D call uncertain. The germline gives CDR1 SGHDN, CDR2 FVKESK. The CDR3 spans 15 residues. V was shortened by 2 bases and J by 0 bases, with 10 bases between the two germline ends. In DNA, the CDR3 is TGTGCCAGCAGCCAAACACACGTGTACCAAGAGACCCAGTACTTC. Protein product: CASSQTHVYQETQYF.

This clonotype showed up just a few times. The chain recombines TRBV5-1 with TRBJ2-1; D uncertain. This CDR3 has 13 amino acids. Trimming pared 5 bases from V and 3 bases from J, leaving 9 bases between. Germline V CDR1 and CDR2: SGHRS, YFSETQ. This CDR3 is CASRPELYNEQFF. In DNA form, the CDR3 reads TGCGCCAGCAGGCCGGAGCTCTACAATGAGCAGTTCTTC.

This clonotype showed up just a few times. This CDR3 is CASSQAQGAVEKLFF. As DNA, the CDR3 is TGCGCCAGCAGCCAAGCCCAGGGAGCAGTCGAAAAACTGTTTTTT. The chain links TRBV4-3 to TRBJ1-4; TRBD1 might be the D (5 bases). This CDR3 contains 15 residues. V was clipped by 1 base and J by 8 bases, with 14 bases between them. Germline loops: CDR1 LGHNA, CDR2 YSLEER.